These 12 T cell receptor beta chains were all obtained from the same sample, sequenced in a study of T cell changes during pregnancy in multiple sclerosis. Sequencing was performed with immunoSEQ multiplex PCR; in TCRdb, only in-frame clones are kept and a portion is missing. This sample has tens of thousands of clones; more than 90% occur once, and the top ten carry just under 0.5%. The source was CD4+ T cells from peripheral blood mononuclear cells, collected in the second trimester of pregnancy. The receptors stem from a female donor in good health, enrolled as a control in a pregnancy study.

This chain uses TRBV18 with TRBJ1-1; 8 bases align to TRBD1. The CDR3 runs 17 residues. V lost 3 bases to trimming and J lost 3 bases; unmatched junction nucleotides: 12. Germline CDR1 and CDR2: KGHSH and LQKENI. The CDR3 DNA sequence: TGTGCCAGCTCACCGAAGAGGACAGGGAAGGGTCACACTGAAGCTTTCTTT. This gives the protein CASSPKRTGKGHTEAFF.

The chain carries TRBV19 and TRBJ1-3, with 7 bases that match TRBD1. With 11 bases clipped from V and 1 base from J, the junction kept 29 bases outside the gene matches. Per germline, CDR1 LNHDA and CDR2 SQIVND (reference sequence). The CDR3 covers 21 residues. CDR3 nucleotides: TGTGCCGGACCCTCAACCGGGACAGCTGCCATATTAATAACTTCTGGAAACACCATATATTTT. Amino acids: CAGPSTGTAAILITSGNTIYF.

The V gene is TRBV28, the J gene TRBJ2-7; TRBD1 matches at 7 bases. The V segment lost 7 bases and the J segment 6 bases; nucleotides outside the gene matches: 12. The V gene's germline CDR1 is MDHEN and CDR2 SYDVKM. The CDR3 has 14 residues. CDR3 residues: CASISPTGSLEQYF. The CDR3 DNA reads TGTGCCAGCATCTCCCCGACAGGGTCTCTCGAGCAGTACTTC.

The V and J genes are TRBV10-3 and TRBJ1-1, with unresolved D. This CDR3 is 10 amino acids long. V was trimmed by 10 bases and J by 3 bases, leaving 6 bases between them. CDR1 and CDR2 from the germline V gene are ENHRY and SYGVKD. In DNA, the CDR3 is TGTGCCACCCGGGACACTGAAGCTTTCTTT. Protein sequence: CATRDTEAFF.

The V call is TRBV7-2, the J call TRBJ1-2, with D tentatively TRBD1 (5 bases). V lost 1 base, J lost 2 bases, and 8 bases lay in between. Germline assignment: CDR1 SGHTA and CDR2 FQGNSA. The CDR3 runs to 14 residues. CDR3 loop: CASSLGRVNYGYTF. The CDR3 DNA reads TGTGCCAGCAGCTTAGGCAGGGTAAACTATGGCTACACCTTC.

The rearrangement links TRBV5-1 to TRBJ2-7; 7 bases agree with TRBD2. This CDR3 region has 15 residues. Trimming took 4 bases from V and 4 from J; bases not matched to a gene: 11. Germline V gene sequence: CDR1 SGHRS, CDR2 YFSETQ. The CDR3 here is CASSLKGGSGYEQYF. The CDR3 region has the DNA TGCGCCAGCAGCCTGAAGGGAGGGAGCGGTTACGAGCAGTACTTC.

The gene calls are TRBV4-3 and TRBJ2-3; D remains unclear. Trimming pared 5 bases from V and 0 bases from J, leaving 15 bases between. The CDR3 is 16 amino acids. Germline CDR1 LGHNA, CDR2 YSLEER. The CDR3 DNA reads TGCGCCAGCAGCTCCCAACCGACACAGAGCACAGATACGCAGTATTTT. As protein: CASSSQPTQSTDTQYF.

The chain employs TRBV29-1 and TRBJ2-3, with D perhaps TRBD2 (6 bases). Trimming shortened V by 7 bases and J by 2 bases, and 19 bases separated the two germline ends. The germline gives CDR1 SQVTM, CDR2 ANQGSEA. This CDR3 spans 15 amino acids. The CDR3 spells CSAFRRGETTDTQYF. For the CDR3, the DNA is TGCAGCGCATTTCGGCGGGGAGAGACCACAGATACGCAGTATTTT.

The sample holds one count of this clone. The chain combines TRBV13 with TRBJ1-1; 8 bases fit TRBD1. The CDR3 runs 14 residues. CDR1 is PRHDT, CDR2 FYEKMQ, per germline (reference sequence). Trimming cost V 5 bases and J 1 base; bases outside gene matches: 3. The CDR3 DNA reads TGTGCCAGCAGCACCGACAGGGGGAACACTGAAGCTTTCTTT. It codes for CASSTDRGNTEAFF.

The chain carries TRBV7-9 and TRBJ2-7, with 9 positions matching TRBD2. With V trimmed by 5 bases and J by 1 base, 12 bases remained unmatched. This CDR3 has 17 amino acids. The germline V gene encodes CDR1 SEHNR and CDR2 FQNEAQ (reference sequence). CDR3 region: CASSLWASGTLSYEQYF. In nucleotides, the CDR3 is TGTGCCAGCAGCCTCTGGGCTAGCGGGACATTGTCCTACGAGCAGTACTTC.

The chain is built from TRBV6-5 and TRBJ1-6, with D tentatively TRBD1 (6 bases). The CDR3 spans 15 residues. Germline V gives CDR1 MNHEY, CDR2 SVGAGI. Between the trimmed V and J ends, which lost 2 bases and 7 bases, there was a span of 12 bases. CDR3 region: CASSYGWGPNSPLHF. Written as DNA, the CDR3 is TGTGCCAGCAGTTACGGTTGGGGGCCAAATTCACCCCTCCACTTT.

V usage is TRBV30 and J usage is TRBJ2-1, with D perhaps matching TRBD2 (6 bases). Germline V gives CDR1 GTSNPN, CDR2 SVGIG (reference sequence). This CDR3 comprises 13 residues. Trimming shortened V by 1 base and J by 4 bases, and 8 bases separated the two germline ends. The chain's CDR3 is CAWSEAGYNEQFF. In DNA form, the CDR3 reads TGTGCCTGGAGTGAGGCGGGGTACAATGAGCAGTTCTTC.